The 7 T cell receptor beta chains in this list originate from one sample, sequenced in a study of Graves' ophthalmopathy and Graves' hyperthyroidism. RNA transcripts served as template for amplifying TCR beta CDR3 sequences. HTBI primers primed a first-round RT-PCR, and a second-round multiplex PCR followed. TCRdb itself ran the multiplex PCR reads through MiXCR, one entry per CDR3 protein. The data show 300,000 or so distinct CDR3 sequences, with 15% to 20% seen just once and approximately 13% held by the top ten. The sequencing input was peripheral blood. The receptors stem from an adult man with Graves' ophthalmopathy.

This clonotype was counted at least ten times. This chain links TRBV5-4 with TRBJ1-1, with no clear D. This CDR3 region has 15 residues. The ends were cut back, 4 bases at V and 1 base at J, with 14 bases in the middle. CDR1 and CDR2 (germline): SGHNT, YYREEE (reference sequence). The CDR3 is CASSRVATENTEAFF. In DNA, the CDR3 is TGTGCCAGCAGCCGAGTCGCTACAGAGAACACTGAAGCTTTCTTT. The variable domain in full, completed from reference TRBV5-4 and TRBJ1-1, reads ETGVTQSPTHLIKTRGQQVTLRCSSQSGHNTVSWYQQALGQGPQFIFQYYREEENGRGNFPPRFSGLQFPNYSSELNVNALELDDSALYLCASSRVATENTEAFFGQGTRLTVV.

The genes are TRBV10-1 and TRBJ1-6; maybe TRBD1 (6 bases). There are 14 residues in the CDR3. From germline, CDR1 is WNHNN and CDR2 SYGVQD (reference sequence). Trimming shortened V by 4 bases and J by 6 bases, and 10 bases separated the two germline ends. The CDR3 spells CASSGGLGNSPLHF. CDR3 nucleotide sequence: TGCGCCAGCAGTGGGGGGCTCGGTAATTCACCCCTCCACTTT.

This clonotype showed up many times. One end of the junction does not line up with germline, which may come from a read error. V and J are TRBV29-1 and TRBJ1-5, with D perhaps matching TRBD1 (5 bases). Germline V CDR1 and CDR2: SQVTM, ANQGSEA. The CDR3 is 13 residues long. CDR3 nucleotide sequence: TGCAGCATCGCGCGCGGGGCAAAACAGCCCCGGCATTTT. Protein: CSIARGAKQPRHF.

The chain uses TRBV7-9 and TRBJ1-1; TRBD1 is a possible D gene (5 bases). The V end lost 5 bases, the J end lost 9 bases, and 16 bases lay between the germline ends. Germline V gives CDR1 SEHNR, CDR2 FQNEAQ (reference sequence). CDR3 size: 13 residues. CDR3 sequence (DNA): TGTGCCAGCAGCGAAGACAGTTCTCTACAAGCTTTCTTT. Amino acid sequence: CASSEDSSLQAFF.

This clonotype was seen at least ten times. V usage is TRBV30 and J usage is TRBJ1-1; D may be TRBD1 (6 bases). Germline V gene sequence: CDR1 GTSNPN, CDR2 SVGIG (reference sequence). The V and J ends lost 2 bases and 7 bases respectively, with 14 bases between them. This CDR3 is 13 amino acids long. The CDR3 DNA is TGTGCCTGGAGTTATGGGGCCAGGGGTGAAGCTTTCTTT. Translating it yields CAWSYGARGEAFF.

This clonotype was seen a handful of times. In DNA, the CDR3 is TGTGCCAGCAGTGAATTCCTAGCGGGGCAAGAGACCCAGTACTTC. This codes for CASSEFLAGQETQYF. V is TRBV2 and J is TRBJ2-5, with 9 bases lining up with TRBD2. The CDR3 runs to 15 residues. Germline CDR1 and CDR2: SNHLY and FYNNEI. Trimming removed 2 bases from V and 2 bases from J; junction bases left unmatched: 3.

This clonotype has more than one count but fewer than ten. This sequence may be a read error, since a much larger clone differs from it by one base. The J gene is TRBJ1-6, the V gene TRBV20-1; 8 bases line up with TRBD1. The CDR3 totals 15 residues. Germline CDR1 and CDR2: DFQATT and SNEGSKA (reference sequence). The CDR3 spells CGARFRDRHNSPLHF. In DNA form, the CDR3 reads TGCGGTGCTAGGTTTCGGGACAGGCACAATTCACCCCTCCACTTT.